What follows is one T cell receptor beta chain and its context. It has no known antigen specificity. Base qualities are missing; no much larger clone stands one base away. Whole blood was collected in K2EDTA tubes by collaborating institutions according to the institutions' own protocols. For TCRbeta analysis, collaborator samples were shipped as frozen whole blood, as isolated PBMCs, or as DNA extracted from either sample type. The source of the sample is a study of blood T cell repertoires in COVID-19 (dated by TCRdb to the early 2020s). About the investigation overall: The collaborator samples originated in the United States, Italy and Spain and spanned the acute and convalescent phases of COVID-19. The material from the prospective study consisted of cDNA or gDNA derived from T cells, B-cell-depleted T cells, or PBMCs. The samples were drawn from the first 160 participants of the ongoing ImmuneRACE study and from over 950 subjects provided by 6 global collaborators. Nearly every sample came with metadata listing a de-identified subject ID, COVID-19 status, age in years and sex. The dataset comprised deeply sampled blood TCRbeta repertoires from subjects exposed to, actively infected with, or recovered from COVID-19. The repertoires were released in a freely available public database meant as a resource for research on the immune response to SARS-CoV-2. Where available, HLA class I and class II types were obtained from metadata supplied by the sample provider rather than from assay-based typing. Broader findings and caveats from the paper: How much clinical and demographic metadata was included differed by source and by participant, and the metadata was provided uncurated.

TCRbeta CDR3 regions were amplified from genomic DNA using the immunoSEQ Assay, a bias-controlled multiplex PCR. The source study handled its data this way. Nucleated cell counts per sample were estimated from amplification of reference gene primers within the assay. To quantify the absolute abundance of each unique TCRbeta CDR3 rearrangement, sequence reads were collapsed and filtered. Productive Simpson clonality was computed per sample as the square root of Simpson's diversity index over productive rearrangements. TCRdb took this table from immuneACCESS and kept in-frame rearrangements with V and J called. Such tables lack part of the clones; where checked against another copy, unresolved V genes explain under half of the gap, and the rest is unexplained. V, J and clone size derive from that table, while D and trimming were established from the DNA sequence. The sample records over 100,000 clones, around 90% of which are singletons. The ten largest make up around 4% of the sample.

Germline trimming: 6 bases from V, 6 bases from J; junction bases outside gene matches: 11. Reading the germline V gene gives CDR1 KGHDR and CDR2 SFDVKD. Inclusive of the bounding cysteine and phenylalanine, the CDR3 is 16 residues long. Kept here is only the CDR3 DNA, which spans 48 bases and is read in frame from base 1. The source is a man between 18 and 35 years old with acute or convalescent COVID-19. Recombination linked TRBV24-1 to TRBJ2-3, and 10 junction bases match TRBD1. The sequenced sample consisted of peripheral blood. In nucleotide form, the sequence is TGTGCCACCAGTACCTCCGGGACAGGGGCCCCCGATACGCAGTATTTT. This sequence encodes CATSTSGTGAPDTQYF.